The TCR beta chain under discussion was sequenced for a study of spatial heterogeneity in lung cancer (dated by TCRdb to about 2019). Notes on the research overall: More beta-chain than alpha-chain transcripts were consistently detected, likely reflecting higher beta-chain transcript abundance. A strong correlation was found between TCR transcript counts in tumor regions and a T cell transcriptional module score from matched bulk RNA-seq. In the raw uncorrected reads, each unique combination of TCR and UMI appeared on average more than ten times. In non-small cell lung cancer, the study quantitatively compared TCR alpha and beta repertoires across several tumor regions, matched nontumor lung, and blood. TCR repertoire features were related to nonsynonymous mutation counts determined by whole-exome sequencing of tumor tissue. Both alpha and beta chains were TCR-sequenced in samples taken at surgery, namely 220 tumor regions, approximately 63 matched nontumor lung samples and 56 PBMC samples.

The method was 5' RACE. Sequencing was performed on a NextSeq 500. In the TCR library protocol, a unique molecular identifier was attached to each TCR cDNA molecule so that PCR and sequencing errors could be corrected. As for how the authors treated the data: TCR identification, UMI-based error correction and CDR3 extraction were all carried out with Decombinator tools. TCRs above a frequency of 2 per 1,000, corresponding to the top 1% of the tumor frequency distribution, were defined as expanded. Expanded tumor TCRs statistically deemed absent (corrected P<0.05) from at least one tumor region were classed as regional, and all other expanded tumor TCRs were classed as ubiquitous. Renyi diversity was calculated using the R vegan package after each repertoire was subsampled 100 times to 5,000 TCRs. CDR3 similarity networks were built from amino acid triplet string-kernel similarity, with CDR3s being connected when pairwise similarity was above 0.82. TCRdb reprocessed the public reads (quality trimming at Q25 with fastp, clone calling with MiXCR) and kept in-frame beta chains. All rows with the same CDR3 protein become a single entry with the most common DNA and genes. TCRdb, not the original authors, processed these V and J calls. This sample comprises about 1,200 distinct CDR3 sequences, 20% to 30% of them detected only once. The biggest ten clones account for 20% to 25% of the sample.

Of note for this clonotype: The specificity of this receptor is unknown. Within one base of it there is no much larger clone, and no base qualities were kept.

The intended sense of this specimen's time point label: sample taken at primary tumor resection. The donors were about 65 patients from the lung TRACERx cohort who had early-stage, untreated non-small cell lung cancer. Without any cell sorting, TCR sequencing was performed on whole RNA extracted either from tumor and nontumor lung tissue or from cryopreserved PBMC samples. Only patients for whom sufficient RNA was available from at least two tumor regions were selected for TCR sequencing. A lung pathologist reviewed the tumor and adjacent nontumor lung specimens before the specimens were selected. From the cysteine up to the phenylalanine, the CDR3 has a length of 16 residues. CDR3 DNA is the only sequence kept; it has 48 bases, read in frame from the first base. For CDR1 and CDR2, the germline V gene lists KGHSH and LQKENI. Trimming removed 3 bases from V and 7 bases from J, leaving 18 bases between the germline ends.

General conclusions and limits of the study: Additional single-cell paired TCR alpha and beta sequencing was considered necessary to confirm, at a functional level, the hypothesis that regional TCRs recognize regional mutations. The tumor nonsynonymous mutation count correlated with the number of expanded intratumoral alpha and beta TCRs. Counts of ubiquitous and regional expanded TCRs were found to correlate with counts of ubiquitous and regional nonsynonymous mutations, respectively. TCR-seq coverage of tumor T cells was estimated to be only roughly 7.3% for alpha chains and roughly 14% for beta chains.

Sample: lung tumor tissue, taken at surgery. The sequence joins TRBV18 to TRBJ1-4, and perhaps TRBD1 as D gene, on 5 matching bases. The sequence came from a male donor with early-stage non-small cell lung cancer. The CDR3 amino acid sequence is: CASSPDSGLASEKLFF. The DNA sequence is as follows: TGTGCCAGCTCACCGGATTCAGGGTTGGCTAGTGAAAAACTGTTTTTT.